This T cell receptor (beta chain) appears in the sequencing data of a study of beta chain features in type 1 diabetes. General study points: Among all four CD4+ subsets, Type 1 diabetes patients had TCRB CDR3s that were moderately but significantly shorter.

Expressed TCRB transcripts were sequenced because the isolated RNA had all been reverse transcribed beforehand. Profiled with immunoSEQ multiplex PCR; TCRdb holds only in-frame clones, not every one. The sample yields about 650,000 clones, roughly 12% seen once. The CDR3 loop spans 11 amino acids. Germline CDR1 reads SGDLS; CDR2 reads YYNGEE. V lost 7 bases and J lost 5, with 9 bases in between. Of note for this clone: Antigen specificity is unknown.

Input material: naive CD4+ T cells from blood. The clonotype was recovered from a man aged 30-40 years with type 1 diabetes. The V gene is TRBV9, the J gene TRBJ1-2; D not certain. CDR3 amino acids: CASGSGYGYTF. As DNA, the CDR3 is TGTGCCAGCGGGTCCGGATATGGCTACACCTTC.